The entry below describes one T cell receptor beta chain. The sample's time point: cycle 4 day 1 (C4D1), after less than 7 weeks of nivolumab. Every patient was affected by relapse after autologous stem cell transplantation, while exposure to brentuximab vedotin was not uniform. The repertoire was sequenced with immunoSEQ multiplex PCR; TCRdb's copy has only in-frame clones and lacks some. The table shows about 6,700 clones, with approximately 83% occurring only once. Germline V gives CDR1 SGHNT, CDR2 YYREEE (reference sequence). CDR3 size: 16 residues. V trimming: 7 bases; J trimming: 4 bases; junction bases outside the gene matches: 14. The data derive from a study of PD-1 blockade in classical Hodgkin lymphoma.

V gene TRBV5-4 combines with J gene TRBJ2-3, with TRBD2 identical over 8 bases. This receptor was identified in a human donor with classical Hodgkin lymphoma. Sequenced material: peripheral blood mononuclear cells (PBMCs), taken before the fourth cycle of nivolumab. This CDR3 is CASRPGGGNSPDTQYF. The CDR3 coding sequence is TGTGCCAGCCGCCCCGGGGGGGGCAATTCCCCAGATACGCAGTATTTT.